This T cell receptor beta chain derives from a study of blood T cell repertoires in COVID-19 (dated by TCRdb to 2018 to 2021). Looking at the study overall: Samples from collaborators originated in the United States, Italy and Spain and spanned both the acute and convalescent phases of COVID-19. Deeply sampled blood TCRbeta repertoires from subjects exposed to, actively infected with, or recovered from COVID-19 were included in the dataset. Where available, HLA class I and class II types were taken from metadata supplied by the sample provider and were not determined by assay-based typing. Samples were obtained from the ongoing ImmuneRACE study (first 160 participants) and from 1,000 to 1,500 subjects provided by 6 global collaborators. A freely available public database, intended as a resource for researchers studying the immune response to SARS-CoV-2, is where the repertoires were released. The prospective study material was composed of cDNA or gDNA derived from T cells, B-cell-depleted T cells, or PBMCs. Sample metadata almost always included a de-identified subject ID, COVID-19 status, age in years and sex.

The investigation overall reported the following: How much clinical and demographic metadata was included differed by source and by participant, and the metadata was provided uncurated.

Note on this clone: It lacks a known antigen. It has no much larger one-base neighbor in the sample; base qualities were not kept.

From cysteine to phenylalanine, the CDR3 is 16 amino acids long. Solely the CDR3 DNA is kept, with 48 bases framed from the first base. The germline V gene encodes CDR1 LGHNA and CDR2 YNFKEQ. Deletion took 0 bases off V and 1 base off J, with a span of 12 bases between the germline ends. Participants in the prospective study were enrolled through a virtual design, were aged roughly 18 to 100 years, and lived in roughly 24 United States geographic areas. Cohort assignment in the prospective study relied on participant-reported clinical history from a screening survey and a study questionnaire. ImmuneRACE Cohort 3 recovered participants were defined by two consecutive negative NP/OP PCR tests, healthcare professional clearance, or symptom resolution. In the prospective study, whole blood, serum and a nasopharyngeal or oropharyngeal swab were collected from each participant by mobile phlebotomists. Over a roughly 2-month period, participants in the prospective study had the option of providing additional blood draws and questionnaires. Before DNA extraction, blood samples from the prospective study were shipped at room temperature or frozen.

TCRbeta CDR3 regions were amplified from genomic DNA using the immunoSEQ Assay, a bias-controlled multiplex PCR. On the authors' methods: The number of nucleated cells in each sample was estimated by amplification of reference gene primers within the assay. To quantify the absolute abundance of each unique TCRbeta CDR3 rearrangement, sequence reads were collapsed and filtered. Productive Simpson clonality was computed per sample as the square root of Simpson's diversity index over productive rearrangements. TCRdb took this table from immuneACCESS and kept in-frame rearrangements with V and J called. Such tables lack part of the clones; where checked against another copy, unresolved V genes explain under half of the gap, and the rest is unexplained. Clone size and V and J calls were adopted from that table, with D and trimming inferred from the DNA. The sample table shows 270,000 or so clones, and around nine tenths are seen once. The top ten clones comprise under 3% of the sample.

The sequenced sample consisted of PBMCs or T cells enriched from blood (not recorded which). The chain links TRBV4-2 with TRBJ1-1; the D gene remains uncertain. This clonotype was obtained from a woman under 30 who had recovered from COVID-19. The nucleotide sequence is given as TGTGCCAGCAGCCAAGATTGGAGGGTCCCGAACACTGAAGCTTTCTTT. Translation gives CASSQDWRVPNTEAFF.